This T cell receptor (beta chain) is from a study of cytomegalovirus exposure and HLA in healthy donors. Turning to the study itself: The approximately 130 validation repertoires matched the 666 first-cohort repertoires in platform, a later analysis reported.

Study results and limitations: In vitro checks showed that a few CMV-associated chains really do target CMV antigens. According to a subsequent analysis, TCR clusters identified in the first cohort showed a tendency to co-occur across the 120 or so validation repertoires. There were under 200 TCR beta chains listed as cytomegalovirus-associated.

For this clone: What it binds is unknown.

Some clones are missing from TCRdb's copy, which holds only in-frame ones; the method was immunoSEQ multiplex PCR. The table lists approximately 150,000 clones, about 90% of them singletons, with 3% in the top ten. Germline CDR1 and CDR2: SEHNR and FQNEAQ (reference sequence). Trimming left V 5 bases short and J 0 bases short, with 10 bases between. CDR3 length: 15 amino acids. The sequence was obtained from a woman between 18 and 29 years old in good health and CMV-seropositive. Sequencing used PBMCs. V gene TRBV7-9 combines with J gene TRBJ1-4; D is unresolved. The CDR3 reads CASSPSFATNEKLFF. As DNA, the CDR3 is TGTGCCAGCAGCCCATCATTTGCAACTAATGAAAAACTGTTTTTT.